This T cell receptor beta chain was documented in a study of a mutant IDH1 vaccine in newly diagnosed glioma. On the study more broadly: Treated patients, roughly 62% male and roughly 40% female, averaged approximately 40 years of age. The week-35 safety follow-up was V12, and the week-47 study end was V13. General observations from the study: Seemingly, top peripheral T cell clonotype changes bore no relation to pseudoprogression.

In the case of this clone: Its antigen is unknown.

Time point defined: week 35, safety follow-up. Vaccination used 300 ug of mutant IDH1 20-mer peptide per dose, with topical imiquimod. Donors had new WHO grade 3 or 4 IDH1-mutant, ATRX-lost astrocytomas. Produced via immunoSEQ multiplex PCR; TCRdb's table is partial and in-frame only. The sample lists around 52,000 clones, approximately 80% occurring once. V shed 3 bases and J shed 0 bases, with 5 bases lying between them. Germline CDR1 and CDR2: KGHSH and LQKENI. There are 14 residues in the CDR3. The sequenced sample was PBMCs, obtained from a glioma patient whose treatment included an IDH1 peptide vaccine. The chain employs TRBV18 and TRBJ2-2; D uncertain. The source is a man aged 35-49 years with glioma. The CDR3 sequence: CASSPGTNTGELFF. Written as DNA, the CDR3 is TGTGCCAGCTCACCCGGCACGAACACCGGGGAGCTGTTTTTT.